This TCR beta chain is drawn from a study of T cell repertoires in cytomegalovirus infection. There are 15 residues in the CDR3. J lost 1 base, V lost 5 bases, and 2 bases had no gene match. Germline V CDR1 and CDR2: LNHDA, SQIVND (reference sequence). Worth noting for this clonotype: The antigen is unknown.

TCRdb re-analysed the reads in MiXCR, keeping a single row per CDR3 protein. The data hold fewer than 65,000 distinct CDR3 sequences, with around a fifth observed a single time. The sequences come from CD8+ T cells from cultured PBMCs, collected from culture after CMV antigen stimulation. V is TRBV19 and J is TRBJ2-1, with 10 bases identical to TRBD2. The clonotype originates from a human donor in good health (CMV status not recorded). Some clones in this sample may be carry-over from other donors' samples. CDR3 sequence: CASSLGLASYNEQFF. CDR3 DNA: TGTGCCAGTAGTCTGGGACTAGCGTCCTACAATGAGCAGTTCTTC. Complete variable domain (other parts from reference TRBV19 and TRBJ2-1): DGGITQSPKYLFRKEGQNVTLSCEQNLNHDAMYWYRQDPGQGLRLIYYSQIVNDFQKGDIAEGYSVSREKKESFPLTVTSAQKNPTAFYLCASSLGLASYNEQFFGPGTRLTVL.